This is a list of T cell receptor beta chains from one sample in a study of chemoradiotherapy in HPV16-positive cancers. Assay: immunoSEQ multiplex PCR; the TCRdb copy retains only in-frame clones and omits some. The table has about 12,000 clones, roughly four fifths seen once. This sample was obtained from a patient who underwent chemoradiotherapy. The source is a human donor with HPV-associated anogenital cancer. Both conserved end residues are part of each CDR3. D genes are given only for firm matches. Only part of the rows carry a size: once, few, many, or a class if the clone is expanded.

TRBV6-4	NA	TRBJ2-3	NA	CASSDSTTDTQYF	TGTGCCAGCAGTGACTCGACCACAGATACGCAGTATTTT
TRBV19	NA	TRBJ1-1	NA	CASSINPVGYTEAFF	TGTGCCAGTAGTATAAACCCTGTGGGGTACACTGAAGCTTTCTTT
TRBV5-1	once	TRBJ2-1	NA	CASNREAGRWSYNEQFF	TGCGCCAGCAATCGAGAAGCGGGTAGATGGTCCTACAATGAGCAGTTCTTC
TRBV5-6	NA	TRBJ1-1	TRBD1	CASSLGWDRVNTEAFF	TGTGCCAGCAGCTTGGGTTGGGACAGAGTGAACACTGAAGCTTTCTTT
TRBV7-9	NA	TRBJ2-2	TRBD1	CASSFRTGGRDTGELFF	TGTGCCAGCAGCTTCCGAACAGGGGGGCGCGACACCGGGGAGCTGTTTTTT
TRBV28	once	TRBJ1-4	NA	CASSTPLSSNEKLFF	TGTGCCAGCAGTACGCCCCTTAGCTCCAATGAAAAACTGTTTTTT
TRBV28	NA	TRBJ1-1	NA	CASSPRGGRVETEAFF	TGTGCCAGCAGCCCCCGGGGCGGCAGGGTCGAGACTGAAGCTTTCTTT
TRBV5-4	NA	TRBJ2-1	NA	CASSSGPRGSYNEQFF	TGTGCCAGCAGCAGCGGACCCAGAGGGTCCTACAATGAGCAGTTCTTC
TRBV6-4	NA	TRBJ2-3	TRBD1	CASSDTGGADTQYF	TGTGCCAGCAGTGACACAGGGGGCGCAGATACGCAGTATTTT
TRBV25-1	NA	TRBJ2-2	TRBD2	CASSELADTGELFF	TGTGCCAGCAGTGAACTAGCGGACACCGGGGAGCTGTTTTTT
TRBV27	NA	TRBJ1-4	NA	CASSFARGNEKLFF	TGTGCCAGCAGTTTTGCCAGGGGTAATGAAAAACTGTTTTTT
TRBV29-1	NA	TRBJ2-7	TRBD1	CSVGGQGYEQYF	TGCAGCGTTGGAGGACAGGGCTACGAGCAGTACTTC
TRBV20-1	few	TRBJ2-1	NA	CSVTLTDEQFF	TGCAGTGTAACACTTACAGATGAGCAGTTCTTC
TRBV4-2	NA	TRBJ1-5	NA	CASSQDAGQTNQPQHF	TGTGCCAGCAGCCAAGACGCGGGGCAAACCAATCAGCCCCAGCATTTT
TRBV10-3	NA	TRBJ1-1	TRBD1	CAISELGQGKGEAFF	TGTGCCATCAGTGAGTTGGGACAGGGTAAGGGGGAAGCTTTCTTT
TRBV5-4	few	TRBJ2-7	TRBD1	CASSLGDRVEEQYF	TGTGCCAGCAGCTTGGGGGACAGGGTGGAAGAGCAGTACTTC
TRBV7-8	NA	TRBJ2-5	TRBD1	CASSPRDRGETQYF	TGTGCCAGCAGCCCCCGGGACAGGGGGGAGACCCAGTACTTC
TRBV27	NA	TRBJ2-5	TRBD1	CASSHRGEETQYF	TGTGCCAGCAGTCACAGGGGGGAAGAGACCCAGTACTTC